Listed below are T cell receptor beta chains from one sample, sequenced in a study of blood T cell repertoires in COVID-19. TCRdb keeps only in-frame clones here, not all; method: immunoSEQ multiplex PCR. The sample gives 120,000 to 150,000 clones, about 86% of which show up once; more than 1.5% is in the top ten. Sequenced material: peripheral blood. The source of these receptors is a woman aged 60-75 years with acute or convalescent COVID-19. The CDR3 runs from the conserved cysteine through the conserved F or W. A D gene is named only where the DNA matches it firmly. Clone size is shown for a subset of rows, as once, few, many or a class of expanded clone.

>TRBV19|-|TRBJ2-1|-
TGTGCCAGCTTAGGTGCTAGCTCCTACAATGAGCAGTTCTTC
CASLGASSYNEQFF
>TRBV27|-|TRBJ2-6|-
TGTGCCAGCAGCCCATTCTCTGGGGCCAACGTCCTGACTTTC
CASSPFSGANVLTF
>TRBV11-2|once|TRBJ1-2|TRBD1
TGTGCCAGCAGCTTAGATGGGTCGGGACAGGGTCGGTGCACCTTC
CASSLDGSGQGRCTF
>TRBV7-8|-|TRBJ1-2|-
TGTGCCAGCAGCTTAGTAGGAGGGACCTATGGCTACACCTTC
CASSLVGGTYGYTF
>TRBV3-1/TRBV3-2|-|TRBJ2-7|TRBD1
TGTGCCAGCAGCCGATCGGGACAGTACGAGCAGTACTTC
CASSRSGQYEQYF
>TRBV12-3/TRBV12-4|-|TRBJ1-1|-
TGTGCCAGCAGTCCAATCGGGAACACTGAAGCTTTCTTT
CASSPIGNTEAFF
>TRBV29-1|-|TRBJ2-1|TRBD2
TGCAGCGTTGAAGGGGTCAGCGGGGGCCGACTCGGGAGCTCCTACAATGAGCAGTTCTTC
CSVEGVSGGRLGSSYNEQFF
>TRBV10-3|-|TRBJ2-5|-
TGTGCCACCCGGGAGCAAGAGACCCAGTACTTC
CATREQETQYF
>TRBV7-2|-|TRBJ1-5|-
TGTGCCAGCAGCTTAGGCGACCGGGGGTGGCAGCCCCAGCATTTT
CASSLGDRGWQPQHF
>TRBV10-1|-|TRBJ1-1|TRBD1
TGCGCCAGCAGATTCTTCCGGGACAGCACTGAAGCTTTCTTT
CASRFFRDSTEAFF
>TRBV27|-|TRBJ1-5|TRBD1
TGTGCCAGCAGTCCTTACAGGGGGGGCAGCAATCAGCCCCAGCATTTT
CASSPYRGGSNQPQHF
>TRBV4-2|many|TRBJ1-1|-
TGTGCCAGCAGTCAGAGCAGCGCCGATCGGAACACTGAAGCTTTCTTT
CASSQSSADRNTEAFF
>TRBV28|-|TRBJ1-3|-
TGTGCCAGCAGTTTAGCTGCGCCAACTAGGGGAAACACCATATATTTT
CASSLAAPTRGNTIYF
>TRBV5-4|once|TRBJ1-3|-
TGTGCCAGCAGCTTCGACAGAAGCTCTGGAAACACCATATATTTT
CASSFDRSSGNTIYF
>TRBV4-1|-|TRBJ2-5|TRBD2
TGCGCCAGCAGCCAAAATAGCGGGGGGGTCTGGGAGACCCAGTACTTC
CASSQNSGGVWETQYF
>TRBV18|-|TRBJ2-1|TRBD1
TGTGCCAGCTCACCACCGTGGGGACAGGACGAGCAGTTCTTC
CASSPPWGQDEQFF
>TRBV27|-|TRBJ1-5|TRBD1
TGTGCCAGCAGTTTAGGGACAGGGAATCAGCCCCAGCATTTT
CASSLGTGNQPQHF
>TRBV5-1|-|TRBJ2-3|-
TGCGCCAGCAGCTCCCAGACTCCAGACCATACGCAGTATTTT
CASSSQTPDHTQYF
>TRBV4-2|-|TRBJ1-3|TRBD1
TGTGCCAGCAGCCATGACTCACCGGGACAGTCCATGCACTCTGGAAACACCATATATTTT
CASSHDSPGQSMHSGNTIYF
>TRBV3-1/TRBV3-2|-|TRBJ2-3|TRBD2
TGTGCCAGCAGCCACCTCCGGGGAGCGGGGGCCACGGGCGCAGATACGCAGTATTTT
CASSHLRGAGATGADTQYF
>TRBV28|-|TRBJ1-5|TRBD1
TGTGCCAGCAGTTTAACAGGGGACAATCAGCCCCAGCATTTT
CASSLTGDNQPQHF
>TRBV19|-|TRBJ2-2|TRBD1
TGTGCCAGTAGTATTCACAGGGGGCTTATCGGGGAGCTGTTTTTT
CASSIHRGLIGELFF
>TRBV5-5|-|TRBJ2-2|-
TGTGCCAGCAGCTTGTTCACAGGGACCACCGGGGAGCTGTTTTTT
CASSLFTGTTGELFF
>TRBV7-7|-|TRBJ2-5|-
TGTGCTAGCAGCCTAGGGGCTGAAGAGACCCAGTACTTC
CASSLGAEETQYF